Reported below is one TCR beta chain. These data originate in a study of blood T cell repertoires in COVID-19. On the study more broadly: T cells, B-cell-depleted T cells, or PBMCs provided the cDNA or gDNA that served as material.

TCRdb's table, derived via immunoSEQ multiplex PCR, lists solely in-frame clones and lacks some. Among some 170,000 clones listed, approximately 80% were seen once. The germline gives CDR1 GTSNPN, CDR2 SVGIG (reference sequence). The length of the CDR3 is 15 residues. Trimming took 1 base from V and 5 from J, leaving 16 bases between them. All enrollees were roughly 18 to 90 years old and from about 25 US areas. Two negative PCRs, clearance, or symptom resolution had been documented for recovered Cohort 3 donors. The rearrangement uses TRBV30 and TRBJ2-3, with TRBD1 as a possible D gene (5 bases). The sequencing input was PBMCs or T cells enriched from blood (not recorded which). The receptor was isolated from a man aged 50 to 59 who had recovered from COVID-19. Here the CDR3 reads CAWSADSPTKDTQYF. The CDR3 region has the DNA TGTGCCTGGAGTGCCGACAGCCCAACCAAAGATACGCAGTATTTT.